The rows below give T cell receptor beta chains drawn from one sample of a study of blood T cells in healthy people across ages. TCRdb used MiXCR to reprocess the 5' RACE reads, holding one entry per CDR3 protein. There are roughly 1,700,000 distinct CDR3 sequences in the sample; approximately 30% occur only once, and 6.5% to 8.5% lies in the top ten. Input material: blood. Source of these receptors: a woman in her twenties or thirties in good health. The CDR3 runs from the conserved cysteine through the conserved F or W. A D gene is named only where the DNA matches it firmly. Size tells how often a clone was seen (once, few, many) or the class of an expanded clone, and some rows leave it out.

.,.,14,TRBV28,TRBJ1-5,CASSLIRGNQPQHF,TGTGCCAGCAGTTTGATTCGGGGAAATCAGCCCCAGCATTTT
.,TRBD1,15,TRBV7-9,TRBJ1-2,CASSLQGAQGYGYTF,TGTGCCAGCAGCTTACAGGGGGCGCAAGGCTATGGCTACACCTTC
few,.,16,TRBV18,TRBJ2-3,CASSTRTVKGADTQYF,TGTGCCAGCTCAACACGGACAGTCAAGGGGGCAGATACGCAGTATTTT
few,TRBD2,15,TRBV12-3/TRBV12-4,TRBJ2-1,CASRLSGGAYNEQFF,TGTGCCAGCAGACTCAGCGGGGGGGCCTACAATGAGCAGTTCTTC
.,.,13,TRBV20-1,TRBJ1-2,CSATSGRSSGYTF,TGCAGTGCCACCTCCGGACGGTCGTCGGGCTACACCTTC
.,.,17,TRBV11-1,TRBJ2-4,CASSPEVWGEAKNIQYF,TGTGCCAGCAGCCCCGAGGTATGGGGCGAAGCCAAAAACATTCAGTACTTC
.,TRBD2,17,TRBV7-2,TRBJ2-7,CASSSGWGGVDSYEQYF,TGTGCCAGCAGCTCCGGGTGGGGAGGGGTAGACTCCTACGAGCAGTACTTC
few,TRBD2,17,TRBV28,TRBJ2-1,CASRAGTVERGVGEQFF,TGTGCCAGCAGGGCGGGGACAGTCGAGCGGGGGGTTGGTGAGCAGTTCTTC
.,TRBD2,13,TRBV6-5,TRBJ2-3,CASSSLAGVVQYF,TGTGCCAGCAGTTCGCTAGCGGGAGTGGTGCAGTATTTT
many,.,15,TRBV20-1,TRBJ2-1,CSARDHRTVHNEQFF,TGCAGTGCTAGAGATCACAGGACTGTACACAATGAGCAGTTCTTC
.,.,14,TRBV7-2,TRBJ2-3,CASSWVQSTDTQYF,TGTGCCAGCAGCTGGGTCCAATCCACAGATACGCAGTATTTT
.,.,14,TRBV5-1,TRBJ1-5,CASSLEGRAEPQHF,TGCGCCAGCAGCTTGGAAGGCCGGGCTGAGCCCCAGCATTTT
.,.,14,TRBV5-1,TRBJ1-1,CASSRRVSNTEAFF,TGCGCCAGCAGCCGAAGGGTTTCGAACACTGAAGCTTTCTTT
.,.,14,TRBV5-1,TRBJ2-7,CASSTYTRAYEQYF,TGCGCCAGCAGCACTTATACTAGGGCCTACGAGCAGTACTTC
.,.,18,TRBV7-9,TRBJ1-2,CASSLALGGTGANYGYTF,TGTGCCAGCAGCTTAGCGCTGGGTGGAACGGGAGCTAACTATGGCTACACCTTC
few,.,15,TRBV11-2,TRBJ2-3,CASSQQGLSTDTQYF,TGTGCCAGCAGCCAACAGGGTTTAAGCACAGATACGCAGTATTTT
.,TRBD1,15,TRBV20-1,TRBJ2-1,CSARSGQGGSPEQFF,TGCAGTGCTAGATCGGGACAGGGAGGGTCGCCAGAGCAGTTCTTC
many,.,14,TRBV25-1,TRBJ2-4,CASSDGGVRHIQYF,TGTGCCAGCAGTGATGGTGGGGTCAGGCACATTCAGTACTTC
.,TRBD2,15,TRBV2,TRBJ2-5,CASRGEAGRQETRYF,TGTGCCAGCAGAGGGGAAGCGGGAAGACAAGAGACCCGGTACTTC
once,TRBD2,14,TRBV5-1,TRBJ2-1,CASSIRTSKDEQFF,TGCGCCAGCAGCATTCGGACTAGTAAAGATGAGCAGTTCTTC
many,TRBD1,16,TRBV4-3,TRBJ2-1,CASSQRQGAIYNEQFF,TGCGCCAGCAGCCAAAGGCAGGGGGCGATCTACAATGAGCAGTTCTTC
few,TRBD1,17,TRBV5-5,TRBJ1-4,CASSFPSDRALDEKLFF,TGTGCCAGCAGCTTCCCCTCGGACAGGGCATTGGATGAAAAACTGTTTTTT
once,TRBD2,19,TRBV14,TRBJ2-1,CASSQGLGLAKSSHNEQFF,TGTGCCAGCAGCCAGGGATTAGGACTAGCGAAGAGCTCCCACAATGAGCAGTTCTTC
.,.,16,TRBV7-9,TRBJ1-2,CASSLSPGRRDYGYTF,TGTGCCAGCAGCTTATCCCCCGGTCGGAGGGACTATGGCTACACCTTC
few,.,15,TRBV7-2,TRBJ1-1,CASSPFAGMNTEAFF,TGTGCCAGCAGCCCCTTTGCAGGGATGAACACTGAAGCTTTCTTT
few,.,14,TRBV5-1,TRBJ2-3,CASSRDHSTDMQYF,TGCGCCAGCAGCAGGGACCACAGCACAGATATGCAGTATTTT